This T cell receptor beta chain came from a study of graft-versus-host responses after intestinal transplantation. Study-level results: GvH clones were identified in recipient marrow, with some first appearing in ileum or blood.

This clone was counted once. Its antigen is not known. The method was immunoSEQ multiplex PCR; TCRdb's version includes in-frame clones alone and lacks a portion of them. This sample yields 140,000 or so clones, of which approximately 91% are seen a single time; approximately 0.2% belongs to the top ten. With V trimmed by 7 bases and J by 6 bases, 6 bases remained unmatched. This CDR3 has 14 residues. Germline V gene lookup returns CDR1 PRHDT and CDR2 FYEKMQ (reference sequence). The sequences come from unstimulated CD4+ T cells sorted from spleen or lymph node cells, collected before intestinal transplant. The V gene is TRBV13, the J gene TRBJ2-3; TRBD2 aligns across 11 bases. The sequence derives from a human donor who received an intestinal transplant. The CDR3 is CASTRLAGPDTQYF. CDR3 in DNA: TGTGCCAGCACCCGACTAGCGGGACCGGATACGCAGTATTTT.